Below, 13 T cell receptor beta chains from the same sample are listed, as sequenced in a study of T cells expressing NK-cell markers. TCRdb reprocessed the 5' RACE reads and reports one entry per CDR3 protein, with no DNA. Its table lists about 410,000 distinct CDR3 sequences. The sample taken for sequencing was blood T cells: a sorted CD56 or NKG2C T cell subset, CD4+ or CD8+ T cells, or bulk PBMC T cells (not recorded which). These receptors all come from a woman between 50 and 59 years old in good health.

The chain has TRBV3-1 and TRBJ1-5. Germline V gene sequence: CDR1 LGHDT, CDR2 YNNKEL (reference sequence). The CDR3 loop spans 14 amino acids. The CDR3 protein is CASSQGGTNQPQHF.

The V and J genes are TRBV12-3 or TRBV12-4 and TRBJ2-1; TCRdb designates TRBD2, a call that cannot be tested without DNA. The CDR3 runs to 14 residues. The CDR3: CASTRRLADGEQFF.

The chain has TRBV10-3 and TRBJ2-2. The germline gives CDR1 ENHRY, CDR2 SYGVKD. This CDR3 spans 13 amino acids. The CDR3 region is CAISEPAGGELFF.

This chain joins TRBV7-9 and TRBJ2-3. This CDR3 is built from 16 residues. The V gene's germline CDR1 is SEHNR and CDR2 FQNEAQ (reference sequence). The CDR3 protein is CASTRKVFTSTDTQYF.

The J gene is TRBJ2-2, the V gene TRBV4-1. There are 14 residues in the CDR3. The germline CDR1 and CDR2 sequences are MGHRA and YSYEKL. The CDR3 protein is CASSQENYPGELFF.

The chain combines TRBV27 with TRBJ2-2; the TRBD2 assignment by TCRdb is unverifiable without DNA. CDR3 length equals 18 residues. The germline V gene has CDR1 MNHEY and CDR2 SMNVEV (reference sequence). The CDR3 loop reads CASTPGLAGGTNTGELFF.

J is TRBJ2-3 and V is TRBV10-3. Looked up from germline, CDR1 is ENHRY and CDR2 is SYGVKD. This CDR3 region has 13 residues. CDR3 sequence reads: CAISDYVTDTQYF.

J is TRBJ2-7 and V is TRBV6-5; TCRdb proposes TRBD2, but this gene call is untestable without DNA. Germline assignment: CDR1 MNHEY and CDR2 SVGAGI. This CDR3 has 16 amino acids. The CDR3 loop reads CASSSRTSGIKHEQYF.

This chain links TRBV12-3 or TRBV12-4 with TRBJ1-4; TCRdb reports TRBD1, a call that lacks DNA to check it against. This CDR3 region has 16 residues. CDR3 residues: CASGIDRAYRSEKLFF.

The rearrangement joins TRBV12-3 or TRBV12-4 to TRBJ1-3. The CDR3 spans 15 residues. CDR3 amino acids: CATSTGVPSGNTIYF.

The chain uses TRBV3-1 and TRBJ2-5; there is no DNA to check the TCRdb D call of TRBD2. Germline loops: CDR1 LGHDT, CDR2 YNNKEL (reference sequence). The CDR3 is made up of 16 amino acids. The CDR3 loop reads CASSQDASGRFETQYF.

The rearrangement joins TRBV7-2 to TRBJ2-5. This CDR3 comprises 13 residues. CDR1 and CDR2 (germline): SGHTA, FQGNSA. The CDR3 spells CASSRPGIETQYF.

The gene calls are TRBV5-6 and TRBJ2-2; TCRdb lists TRBD1, though no DNA is available to test this call. CDR1 is SGHDT, CDR2 YYEEEE, per germline. CDR3 length: 15 residues. The CDR3 protein is CASNRQGLDTGELFF.